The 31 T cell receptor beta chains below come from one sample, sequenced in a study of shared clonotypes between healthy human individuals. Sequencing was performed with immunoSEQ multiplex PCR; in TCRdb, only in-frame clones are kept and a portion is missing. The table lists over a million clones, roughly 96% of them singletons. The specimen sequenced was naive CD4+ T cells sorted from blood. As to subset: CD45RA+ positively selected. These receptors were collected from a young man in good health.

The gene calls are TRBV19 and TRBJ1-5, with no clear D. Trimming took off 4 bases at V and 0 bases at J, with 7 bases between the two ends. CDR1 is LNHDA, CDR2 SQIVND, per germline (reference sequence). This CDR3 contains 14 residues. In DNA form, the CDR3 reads TGTGCCAGTAGTACCATAAATAGCAATCAGCCCCAGCATTTT. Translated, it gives CASSTINSNQPQHF.

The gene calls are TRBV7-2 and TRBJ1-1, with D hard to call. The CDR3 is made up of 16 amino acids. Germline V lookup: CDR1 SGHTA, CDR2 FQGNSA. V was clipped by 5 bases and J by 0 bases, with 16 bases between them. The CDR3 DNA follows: TGTGCCAGCAGCCCCCGTGGAGGGCGGGTGAACACTGAAGCTTTCTTT. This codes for CASSPRGGRVNTEAFF.

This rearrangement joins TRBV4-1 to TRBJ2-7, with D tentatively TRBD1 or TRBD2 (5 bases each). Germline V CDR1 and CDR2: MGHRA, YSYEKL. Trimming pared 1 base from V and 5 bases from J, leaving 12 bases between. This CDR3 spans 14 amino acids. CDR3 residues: CASSQVAGSHEQYF. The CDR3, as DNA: TGCGCCAGCAGCCAAGTCGCAGGGAGCCACGAGCAGTACTTC.

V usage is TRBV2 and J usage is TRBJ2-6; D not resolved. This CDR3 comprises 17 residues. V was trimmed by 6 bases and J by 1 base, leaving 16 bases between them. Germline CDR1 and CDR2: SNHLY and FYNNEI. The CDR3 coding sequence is TGTGCCAGCAGGTTTGGGCCCTGGCCTTCTGGGGCCAACGTCCTGACTTTC. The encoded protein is CASRFGPWPSGANVLTF.

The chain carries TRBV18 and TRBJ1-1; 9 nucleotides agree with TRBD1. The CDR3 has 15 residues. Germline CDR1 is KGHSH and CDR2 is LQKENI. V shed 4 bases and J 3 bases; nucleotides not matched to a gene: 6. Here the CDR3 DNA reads TGTGCCAGCTCACGGACAGGGGAGGGTTACACTGAAGCTTTCTTT. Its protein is CASSRTGEGYTEAFF.

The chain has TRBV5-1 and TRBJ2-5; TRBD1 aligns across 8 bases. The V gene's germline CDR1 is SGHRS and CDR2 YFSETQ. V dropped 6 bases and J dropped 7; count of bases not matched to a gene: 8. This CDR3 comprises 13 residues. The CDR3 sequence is CASKPPGGGTQYF. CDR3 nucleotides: TGCGCCAGCAAGCCCCCAGGGGGCGGGACCCAGTACTTC.

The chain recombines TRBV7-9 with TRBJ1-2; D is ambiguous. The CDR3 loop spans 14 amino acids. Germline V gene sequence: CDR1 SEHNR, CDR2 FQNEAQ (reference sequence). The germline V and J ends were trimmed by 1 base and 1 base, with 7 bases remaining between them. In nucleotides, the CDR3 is TGTGCCAGCAGCTTAGTTGCCTATAACTATGGCTACACCTTC. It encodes CASSLVAYNYGYTF.

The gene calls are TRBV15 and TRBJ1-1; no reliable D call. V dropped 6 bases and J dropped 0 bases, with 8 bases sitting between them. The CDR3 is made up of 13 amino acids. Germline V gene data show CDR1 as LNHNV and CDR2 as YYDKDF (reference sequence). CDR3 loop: CATSSTLNTEAFF. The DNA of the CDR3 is TGTGCCACCAGTTCGACTTTGAACACTGAAGCTTTCTTT.

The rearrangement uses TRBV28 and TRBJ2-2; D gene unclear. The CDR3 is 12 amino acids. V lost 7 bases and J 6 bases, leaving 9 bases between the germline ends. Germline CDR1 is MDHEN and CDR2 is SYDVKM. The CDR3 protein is CASTSTAGELFF. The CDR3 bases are TGTGCCAGCACCAGTACGGCCGGGGAGCTGTTTTTT.

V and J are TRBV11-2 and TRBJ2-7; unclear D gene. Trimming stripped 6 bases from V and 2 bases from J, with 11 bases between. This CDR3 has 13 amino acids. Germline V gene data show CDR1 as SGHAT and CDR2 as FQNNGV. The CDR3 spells CASRPISTYEQYF. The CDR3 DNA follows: TGTGCCAGCAGGCCGATAAGTACCTACGAGCAGTACTTC.

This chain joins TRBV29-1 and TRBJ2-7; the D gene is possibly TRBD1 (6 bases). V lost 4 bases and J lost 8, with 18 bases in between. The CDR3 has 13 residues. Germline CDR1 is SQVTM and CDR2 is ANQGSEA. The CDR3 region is CSVVTGSLKKQYF. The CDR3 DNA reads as TGCAGCGTTGTTACAGGGTCCCTCAAGAAGCAGTACTTC.

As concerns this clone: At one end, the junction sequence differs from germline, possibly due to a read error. The CDR3 here is CASREGFAGELFF. The CDR3 region has the DNA TGTGCCAGCAGGGAAGGATTCGCCGGGGAGCTGTTTTTT. This chain links TRBV6-1 with TRBJ2-2; D call uncertain. The CDR3 is 13 amino acids. CDR1 is MNHNS, CDR2 SASEGT, per germline.

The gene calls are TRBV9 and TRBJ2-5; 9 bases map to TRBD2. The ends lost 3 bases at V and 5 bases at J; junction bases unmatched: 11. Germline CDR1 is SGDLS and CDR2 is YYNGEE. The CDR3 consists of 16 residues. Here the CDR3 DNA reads TGTGCCAGCAGCGCAGGGGGGACTAGCCCTACGGAGACCCAGTACTTC. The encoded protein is CASSAGGTSPTETQYF.

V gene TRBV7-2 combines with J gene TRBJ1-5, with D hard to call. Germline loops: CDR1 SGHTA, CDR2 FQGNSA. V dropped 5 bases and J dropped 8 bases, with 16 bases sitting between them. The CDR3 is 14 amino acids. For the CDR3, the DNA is TGTGCCAGCAGCCCGAGCGTGGGTAGGAAGCCCCAGCATTTT. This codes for CASSPSVGRKPQHF.

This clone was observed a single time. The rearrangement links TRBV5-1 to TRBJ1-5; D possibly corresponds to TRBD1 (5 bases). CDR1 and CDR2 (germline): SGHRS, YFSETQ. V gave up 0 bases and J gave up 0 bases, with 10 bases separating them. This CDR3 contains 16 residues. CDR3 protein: CASSLGQINSNQPQHF. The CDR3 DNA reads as TGCGCCAGCAGCTTGGGACAGATTAATAGCAATCAGCCCCAGCATTTT.

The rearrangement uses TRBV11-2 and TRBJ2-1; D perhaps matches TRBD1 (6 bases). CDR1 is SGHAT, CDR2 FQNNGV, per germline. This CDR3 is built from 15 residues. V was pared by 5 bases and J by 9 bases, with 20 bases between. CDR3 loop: CASSLRDMVYGEQFF. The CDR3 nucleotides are TGTGCCAGCAGCCTCCGGGACATGGTTTATGGTGAGCAGTTCTTC.

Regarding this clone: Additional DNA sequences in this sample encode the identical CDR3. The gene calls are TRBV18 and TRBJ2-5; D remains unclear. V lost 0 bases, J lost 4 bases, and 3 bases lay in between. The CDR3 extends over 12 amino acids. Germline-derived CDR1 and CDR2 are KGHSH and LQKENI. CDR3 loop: CASSPPLETQYF. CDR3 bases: TGTGCCAGCTCACCACCGTTAGAGACCCAGTACTTC.

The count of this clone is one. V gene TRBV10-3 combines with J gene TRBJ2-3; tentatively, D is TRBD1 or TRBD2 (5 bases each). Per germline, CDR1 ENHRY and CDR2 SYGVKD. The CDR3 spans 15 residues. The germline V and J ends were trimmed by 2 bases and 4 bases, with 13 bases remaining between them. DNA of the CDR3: TGTGCCATCAGTGAGAATACAGGCGGGTCAGATACGCAGTATTTT. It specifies CAISENTGGSDTQYF.

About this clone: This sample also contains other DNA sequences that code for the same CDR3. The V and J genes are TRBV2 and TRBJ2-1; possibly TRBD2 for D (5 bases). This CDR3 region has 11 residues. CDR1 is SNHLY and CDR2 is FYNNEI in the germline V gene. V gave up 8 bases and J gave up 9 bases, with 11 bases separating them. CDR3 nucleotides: TGTGCCAGCTCAAGAGAGGGTGAGCAGTTCTTC. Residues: CASSREGEQFF.

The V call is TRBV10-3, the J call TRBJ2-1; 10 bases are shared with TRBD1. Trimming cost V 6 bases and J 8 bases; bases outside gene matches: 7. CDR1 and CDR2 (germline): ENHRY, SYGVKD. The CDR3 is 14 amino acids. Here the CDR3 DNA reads TGTGCCATCAGAGAAAGGACAGGGGGTGATGAGCAGTTCTTC. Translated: CAIRERTGGDEQFF.

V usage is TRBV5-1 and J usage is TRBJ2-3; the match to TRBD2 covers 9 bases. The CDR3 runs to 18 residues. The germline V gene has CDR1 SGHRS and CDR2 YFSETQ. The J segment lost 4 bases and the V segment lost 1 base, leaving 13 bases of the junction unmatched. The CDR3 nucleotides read TGCGCCAGCAGCTTGAAGACTAGCGGCCTCAGGGAACCAGATACGCAGTATTTT. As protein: CASSLKTSGLREPDTQYF.

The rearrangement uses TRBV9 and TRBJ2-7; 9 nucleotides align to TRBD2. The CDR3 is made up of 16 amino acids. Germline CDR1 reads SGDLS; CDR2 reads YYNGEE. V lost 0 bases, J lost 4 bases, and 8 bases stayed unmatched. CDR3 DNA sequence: TGTGCCAGCAGCGTAGAGGTTAGCGGGAGTTCATACGAGCAGTACTTC. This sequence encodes CASSVEVSGSSYEQYF.

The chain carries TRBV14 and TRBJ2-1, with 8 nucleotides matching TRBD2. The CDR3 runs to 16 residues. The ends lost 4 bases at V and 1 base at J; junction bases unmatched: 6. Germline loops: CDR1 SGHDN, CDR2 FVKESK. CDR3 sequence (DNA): TGTGCCAGCAGCCGACTCTCTAGCGGGTCCTACAATGAGCAGTTCTTC. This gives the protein CASSRLSSGSYNEQFF.

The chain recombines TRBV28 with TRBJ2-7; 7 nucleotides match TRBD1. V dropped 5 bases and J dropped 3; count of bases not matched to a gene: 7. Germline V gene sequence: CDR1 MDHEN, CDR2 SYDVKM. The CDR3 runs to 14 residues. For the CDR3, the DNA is TGTGCCAGCAGTCCCTTAGGGGGCGTCTACGAGCAGTACTTC. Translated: CASSPLGGVYEQYF.

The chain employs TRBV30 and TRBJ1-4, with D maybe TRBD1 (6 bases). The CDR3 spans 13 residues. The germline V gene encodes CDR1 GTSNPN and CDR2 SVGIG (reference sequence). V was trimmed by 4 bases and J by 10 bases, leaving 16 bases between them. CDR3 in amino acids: CAWNEGGRGKLFF. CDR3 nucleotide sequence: TGTGCCTGGAATGAGGGGGGGCGCGGAAAACTGTTTTTT.

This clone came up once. Here the CDR3 reads CASSPGTGGAYEQYF. The DNA of the CDR3 is TGTGCCAGCAGTCCCGGGACAGGGGGCGCGTACGAGCAGTACTTC. The chain is built from TRBV6-5 and TRBJ2-7; 12 nucleotides match TRBD1. Germline assignment: CDR1 MNHEY and CDR2 SVGAGI. This CDR3 contains 15 residues. V shed 5 bases and J 4 bases; nucleotides not matched to a gene: 6.

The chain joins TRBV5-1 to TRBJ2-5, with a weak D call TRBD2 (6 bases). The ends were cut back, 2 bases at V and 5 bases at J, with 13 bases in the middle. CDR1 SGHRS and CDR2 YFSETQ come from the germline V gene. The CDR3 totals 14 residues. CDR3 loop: CASSFQGGSETQYF. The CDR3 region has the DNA TGCGCCAGCAGCTTCCAGGGAGGTAGCGAGACCCAGTACTTC.

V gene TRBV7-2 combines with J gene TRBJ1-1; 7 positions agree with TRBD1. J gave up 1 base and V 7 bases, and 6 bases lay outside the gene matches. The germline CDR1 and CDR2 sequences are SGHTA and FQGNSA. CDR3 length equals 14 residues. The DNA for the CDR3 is TGTGCCAGCACCTCCGGGACAGCGAACACTGAAGCTTTCTTT. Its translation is CASTSGTANTEAFF.

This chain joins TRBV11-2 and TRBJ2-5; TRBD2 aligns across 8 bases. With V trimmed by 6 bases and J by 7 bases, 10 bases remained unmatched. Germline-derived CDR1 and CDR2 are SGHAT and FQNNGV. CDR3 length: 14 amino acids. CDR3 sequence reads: CASSQAPGGGTQYF. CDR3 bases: TGTGCCAGCAGTCAGGCCCCGGGAGGGGGGACCCAGTACTTC.

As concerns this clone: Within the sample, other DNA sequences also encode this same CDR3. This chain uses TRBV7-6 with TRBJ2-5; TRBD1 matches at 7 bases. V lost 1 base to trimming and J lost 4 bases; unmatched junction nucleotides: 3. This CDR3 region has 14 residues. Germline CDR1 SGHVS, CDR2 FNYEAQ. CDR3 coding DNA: TGTGCCAGCAGCTTAGTGTCAGGGGGAGAGACCCAGTACTTC. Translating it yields CASSLVSGGETQYF. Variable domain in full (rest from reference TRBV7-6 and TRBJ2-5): GAGVSQSPRYKVTKRGQDVALRCDPISGHVSLYWYRQALGQGPEFLTYFNYEAQQDKSGLPNDRFSAERPEGSISTLTIQRTEQRDSAMYRCASSLVSGGETQYFGPGTRLLVL.

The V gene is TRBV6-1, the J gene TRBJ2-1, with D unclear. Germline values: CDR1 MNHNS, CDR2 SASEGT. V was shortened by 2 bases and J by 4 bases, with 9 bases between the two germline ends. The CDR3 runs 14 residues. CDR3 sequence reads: CASSEMVGYNEQFF. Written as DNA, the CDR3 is TGTGCCAGCAGTGAAATGGTAGGGTACAATGAGCAGTTCTTC.